These T cell receptor beta chains were read from a single sample in a study of cytomegalovirus exposure and HLA in healthy donors. Sequencing was performed with immunoSEQ multiplex PCR; in TCRdb, only in-frame clones are kept and a portion is missing. The data contain 150,000 to 200,000 clones, 65% to 85% of them singletons. The sequenced sample consisted of PBMCs. The origin of the receptors is a woman in her 50s in good health and CMV-seropositive. Each CDR3 is given with its conserved first and last residue. The D gene is left open where the match is weak. Some rows mark clone size as missing; the rest say once, few, many or name a class of expanded clone.

V: TRBV6-6; size: .; J: TRBJ1-4; D: TRBD1; DNA: TGTGCCAGCAGTTACGGGGACAGGGAAAAACTGTTTTTT; CDR3: CASSYGDREKLFF
V: TRBV29-1; size: .; J: TRBJ2-7; D: .; DNA: TGCAGCGTCGGAGGCAGTCCCCCCTACGAGCAGTACTTC; CDR3: CSVGGSPPYEQYF
V: TRBV29-1; size: .; J: TRBJ2-2; D: .; DNA: TGCAGCGTCCGGAACACCGGGGAGCTGTTTTTT; CDR3: CSVRNTGELFF
V: TRBV7-9; size: .; J: TRBJ1-1; D: .; DNA: TGTGCCAGCAGATCTCCCCAGGGGAGGAACACTGAAGCTTTCTTT; CDR3: CASRSPQGRNTEAFF
V: TRBV18; size: few; J: TRBJ1-2; D: TRBD1; DNA: TGTGCCAGCTCACCTTCAACAGGGGCGCGGGACTATGGCTACACCTTC; CDR3: CASSPSTGARDYGYTF
V: TRBV12-5; size: .; J: TRBJ1-2; D: TRBD1; DNA: TGTGCTAGTGGCCCGGACAGGGGGCAAGAGGACTATGGCTACACCTTC; CDR3: CASGPDRGQEDYGYTF
V: TRBV28; size: .; J: TRBJ1-5; D: .; DNA: TGTGCCAGCAGTTTTATTGGGAGGGCGAGCAATCAGCCCCAGCATTTT; CDR3: CASSFIGRASNQPQHF
V: TRBV7-8; size: .; J: TRBJ1-4; D: .; DNA: TGTGCCAGCAGCCCTGACAGGTCAACTAATGAAAAACTGTTTTTT; CDR3: CASSPDRSTNEKLFF
V: TRBV4-1; size: few; J: TRBJ2-7; D: TRBD2; DNA: TGCGCCAGCAGCCAAGAGGCAGCGGGGGGTTGCGAGCAGTACTTC; CDR3: CASSQEAAGGCEQYF
V: TRBV5-6; size: .; J: TRBJ1-2; D: .; DNA: TGTGCCAGCAGCTTGTTCTTACAGGAGAGCTACACCTTC; CDR3: CASSLFLQESYTF
V: TRBV19; size: .; J: TRBJ1-6; D: .; DNA: TGTGCCAGTAGACCGAGCTCCTATAATTCACCCCTCCACTTT; CDR3: CASRPSSYNSPLHF
V: TRBV5-1; size: .; J: TRBJ2-1; D: .; DNA: TGCGCCAGCAGCCCGGGAGTTCACAATGAGCAGTTCTTC; CDR3: CASSPGVHNEQFF
V: TRBV5-4; size: few; J: TRBJ1-1; D: .; DNA: TGTGCCAGCAGCCCTCGGGGAGGCGGTGAAGCTTTCTTT; CDR3: CASSPRGGGEAFF
V: TRBV9; size: .; J: TRBJ1-6; D: .; DNA: TGTGCCAGCAGCGTAGCCGACAGCCTAAATTCACCCCTCCACTTT; CDR3: CASSVADSLNSPLHF
V: TRBV2; size: .; J: TRBJ1-2; D: TRBD1; DNA: TGTGCCAGCAGTGAAGGGACAGGGGGCCTTTTGTATGGCTACACCTTC; CDR3: CASSEGTGGLLYGYTF
V: TRBV7-9; size: .; J: TRBJ2-7; D: TRBD2; DNA: TGTTCCAGCAGCTTAGTCGGCGGGGGGGCTTACGAGCAGTACTTC; CDR3: CSSSLVGGGAYEQYF
V: TRBV7-9; size: .; J: TRBJ1-2; D: .; DNA: TGTGCCAGCAGCACCTGGACAGATTATAACTATGGCTACACCTTC; CDR3: CASSTWTDYNYGYTF
V: TRBV7-6; size: .; J: TRBJ1-1; D: TRBD1; DNA: TGTGCCAGCAGCTTGGGCTTACAGGGGACTGAAGCTTTCTTT; CDR3: CASSLGLQGTEAFF
V: TRBV29-1; size: .; J: TRBJ2-5; D: .; DNA: TGCAGCGTTGAAGGGGGGGACGGGGAGACCCAGTACTTC; CDR3: CSVEGGDGETQYF
V: TRBV6-1; size: .; J: TRBJ1-1; D: .; DNA: TGTGCCAGCGGTGGTCGGAACACTGAAGCTTTCTTT; CDR3: CASGGRNTEAFF
V: TRBV27; size: .; J: TRBJ2-5; D: TRBD2; DNA: TGTGCCAGCAGTTCCGGACTAGCGTTAGGAGGGGAGACCCAGTACTTC; CDR3: CASSSGLALGGETQYF
V: TRBV19; size: .; J: TRBJ1-1; D: .; DNA: TGTGCCAGTAGATCCCCGGGACTCCGACAAACTGAAGCTTTCTTT; CDR3: CASRSPGLRQTEAFF
V: TRBV5-1; size: .; J: TRBJ1-2; D: TRBD1; DNA: TGCGCCAGCAGCCTCCGGGACAGCAACTATGGCTACACCTTC; CDR3: CASSLRDSNYGYTF
V: TRBV6-1; size: once; J: TRBJ1-2; D: TRBD1; DNA: TGTGCCAGCTTCCCTCCGGACAGGATTATGTATGGCTACACCTTC; CDR3: CASFPPDRIMYGYTF
V: TRBV29-1; size: few; J: TRBJ1-2; D: TRBD1; DNA: TGCAGCGTTCCTGCCGGGACAGGGCCCCGAAACGGCTACACCTTC; CDR3: CSVPAGTGPRNGYTF
V: TRBV4-1; size: .; J: TRBJ2-1; D: TRBD1; DNA: TGCGCCAGCAGCCAAGCTCATTGGACAGGGAAAAGGAACAATGAGCAGTTCTTC; CDR3: CASSQAHWTGKRNNEQFF
V: TRBV29-1; size: .; J: TRBJ2-5; D: TRBD2; DNA: TGCAGCGTTGAAGTGGAGCGGGGAGGGACCCAGTACTTC; CDR3: CSVEVERGGTQYF
V: TRBV19; size: .; J: TRBJ2-2; D: TRBD2; DNA: TGTGCCAGTAGTATTGGTAGTTTGAGCGGGGGATTCCGGGAGCTGTTTTTT; CDR3: CASSIGSLSGGFRELFF
V: TRBV5-1; size: .; J: TRBJ2-5; D: TRBD2; DNA: TGCGCCAGCAGCGCGTTGACTAGCGGACAAGAGACCCAGTACTTC; CDR3: CASSALTSGQETQYF
V: TRBV5-6; size: .; J: TRBJ1-4; D: TRBD1; DNA: TGTGCCAGCAGCGAGACCGGGACAGGGGGGGAAAAACTGTTTTTT; CDR3: CASSETGTGGEKLFF
V: TRBV6-5; size: .; J: TRBJ1-1; D: TRBD1; DNA: TGTGCCAGCAGTTTGGGACAGGGGGGTACTGAAGCTTTCTTT; CDR3: CASSLGQGGTEAFF
V: TRBV9; size: .; J: TRBJ1-1; D: TRBD1; DNA: TGTGCCAGCAGCCCGGGGTGGGACAGGAGCAACACTGAAGCTTTCTTT; CDR3: CASSPGWDRSNTEAFF
V: TRBV7-9; size: once; J: TRBJ2-5; D: TRBD1; DNA: TGTGCCAGCAGCCCCCTGGGGACAGGGGACCAAGAGACCCAGTACTTC; CDR3: CASSPLGTGDQETQYF
V: TRBV7-9; size: .; J: TRBJ1-1; D: .; DNA: TGTGCCATCACGCCCCGAGGCACTGAAGCTTTCTTT; CDR3: CAITPRGTEAFF
V: TRBV2; size: .; J: TRBJ2-3; D: .; DNA: TGTGCCAGCAGTGGAGAGCATACGCAGTATTTT; CDR3: CASSGEHTQYF
V: TRBV11-2; size: .; J: TRBJ1-1; D: .; DNA: TGTGCCAGCAGCCCCACTGGCGGGGGCACTGAAGCTTTCTTT; CDR3: CASSPTGGGTEAFF
V: TRBV7-3; size: few; J: TRBJ2-7; D: .; DNA: TGTGCCAGCTTCCCGGGACTCCCCTACGAGCAGTACTTC; CDR3: CASFPGLPYEQYF
V: TRBV5-1; size: .; J: TRBJ2-1; D: .; DNA: TGCGCCAGCAGCTTGTGGTCAGGTGAGCAGTTCTTC; CDR3: CASSLWSGEQFF
V: TRBV27; size: few; J: TRBJ2-1; D: TRBD2; DNA: TGTGCCAGCAGTAACAGCGGGGGTTACAATGAGCAGTTCTTC; CDR3: CASSNSGGYNEQFF
V: TRBV2; size: .; J: TRBJ1-1; D: .; DNA: TGTGCCAGCAGTGATTTTACGTGGAGTGAAGCTTTCTTT; CDR3: CASSDFTWSEAFF
V: TRBV7-9; size: .; J: TRBJ2-1; D: TRBD2; DNA: TGTGCCAGCAGCTCGAGCGGGGGGGTCGATGAGCAGTTCTTC; CDR3: CASSSSGGVDEQFF
V: TRBV5-1; size: .; J: TRBJ1-2; D: TRBD1; DNA: TGCGCCAGCAGCTTCAACGGCAGGGGGACCTATGGCTACACCTTC; CDR3: CASSFNGRGTYGYTF
V: TRBV5-1; size: .; J: TRBJ1-1; D: .; DNA: TGCGCCAGCTCCAAAGGGTGGGGAGCGAACACTGAAGCTTTCTTT; CDR3: CASSKGWGANTEAFF
V: TRBV5-1; size: once; J: TRBJ2-1; D: TRBD2; DNA: TGCGCCAGCAGCTTGGAAGGGAGGGGTCGGCAGTTCTTC; CDR3: CASSLEGRGRQFF
V: TRBV30; size: .; J: TRBJ2-6; D: .; DNA: TGTGCCTGGAGTCTAGACGGGTCTGGGGCCAACGTCCTGACTTTC; CDR3: CAWSLDGSGANVLTF
V: TRBV5-8; size: .; J: TRBJ1-2; D: .; DNA: TGTGCCAGCAGCTTGCTTAGGGGAGGCTACACCTTC; CDR3: CASSLLRGGYTF
V: TRBV12-5; size: .; J: TRBJ2-5; D: TRBD1; DNA: TGTGCTAGTGGTTTGAGCCGCGGACAGGGACTGGAGACCCAGTACTTC; CDR3: CASGLSRGQGLETQYF
V: TRBV19; size: .; J: TRBJ1-5; D: TRBD1; DNA: TGTGCGACGGACGCAGGGGGCCCTAACCAGCCCCAGCATTTT; CDR3: CATDAGGPNQPQHF
V: TRBV7-9; size: .; J: TRBJ1-1; D: TRBD1; DNA: TGTGCCAGCAGCAGCATAACAGGGGGCAACACTGAAGCTTTCTTT; CDR3: CASSSITGGNTEAFF
V: TRBV15; size: .; J: TRBJ1-6; D: TRBD1; DNA: TGTGCCACCAGCAGAAACACCGGGACAGTTGTTTCACCCCTCCACTTT; CDR3: CATSRNTGTVVSPLHF
V: TRBV2; size: .; J: TRBJ2-7; D: .; DNA: TGTGCCAGCATTCCCTTAGGGACTGCCTCCTACGAGCAGTACTTC; CDR3: CASIPLGTASYEQYF
V: TRBV13; size: .; J: TRBJ1-1; D: .; DNA: TGTGCCAGCAGCGTCAGGGTGGCCACTGAAGCTTTCTTT; CDR3: CASSVRVATEAFF
V: TRBV13; size: .; J: TRBJ2-7; D: TRBD1; DNA: TGTGCCAGCAGCCCGAACAGGGGGCGGTACGCCGAGCAGTACTTC; CDR3: CASSPNRGRYAEQYF
V: TRBV2; size: .; J: TRBJ2-1; D: TRBD2; DNA: TGTGCCAGCACAGCGGGGGGGCCTTACAATGAGCAGTTCTTC; CDR3: CASTAGGPYNEQFF